The rows below give T cell receptor beta chains drawn from one sample of a study of Ad26.COV2.S vaccination and SARS-CoV-2 variants. The repertoire was sequenced with immunoSEQ multiplex PCR; TCRdb's copy has only in-frame clones and lacks some. The table lists 350,000 to 600,000 clones, 80% to 90% of them singletons. Specimen: peripheral blood, collected in a trial of Ad26.COV2.S vaccine versus placebo. These receptors originate from a person between 18 and 65 years old who received the Ad26.COV2.S COVID-19 vaccine or a placebo. CDR3s include the opening cysteine and the closing phenylalanine or tryptophan. The order of the fields is J gene, CDR3 length, D gene, V gene, clone size, CDR3 DNA, CDR3 protein. D genes are given only for firm matches. The size field is filled for only some rows; it gives once, few, many or a size class.

TRBJ2-1,15,-,TRBV6-5,-,TGTGCCAGCAGTCGTGACTGGGGCGGGGCCAATGAGCAGTTCTTC,CASSRDWGGANEQFF
TRBJ1-1,13,TRBD1,TRBV11-2,-,TGTGCCAGCAGCCAGGACAGGGGGCGCGACGCTTTCTTT,CASSQDRGRDAFF
TRBJ2-2,16,TRBD2,TRBV7-2,-,TGTGCCAGCAGCGTTACTAGCGGGACCTCCGCCGGGGAGCTGTTTTTT,CASSVTSGTSAGELFF
TRBJ1-2,14,-,TRBV27,-,TGTGCCAGCAGTTTCGCCAGGGTGGGCTATGGCTACACCTTC,CASSFARVGYGYTF
TRBJ1-5,16,-,TRBV6-1,few,TGTGCCAGCAGTGAACACGGGGGCGACCCCAATCAGCCCCAGCATTTT,CASSEHGGDPNQPQHF
TRBJ2-2,14,-,TRBV3-1/TRBV3-2,-,TGTGCCAGCAGCCAAGATTGGGGGGACGGGGAGCTGTTTTTT,CASSQDWGDGELFF
TRBJ1-3,16,-,TRBV12-2,-,TGTGCAAGTCGCTTAGCCAGTCGGCCCTCTGGAAACACCATATATTTT,CASRLASRPSGNTIYF
TRBJ2-5,16,-,TRBV28,-,TGTGCCAGCAGGGCCCCAATTCTGGACGCTAGAGAGACCCAGTACTTC,CASRAPILDARETQYF
TRBJ1-4,15,TRBD1,TRBV28,-,TGTGCCAGCAGTTTAGAGACAGGGATCGGGGAAAAACTGTTTTTT,CASSLETGIGEKLFF
TRBJ1-1,14,-,TRBV18,-,TGTGCCAGCTCACCGGGACGGAAGAACACTGAAGCTTTCTTT,CASSPGRKNTEAFF
TRBJ2-6,15,-,TRBV7-9,-,TGTGCCAGCAGCTTAGTTGGGACTGGGGCCAACGTCCTGACTTTC,CASSLVGTGANVLTF
TRBJ2-7,16,-,TRBV4-1,-,TGCGCCAGCAGCCAAGTCGGGGGTAGCGGCTCCTACGAGCAGTACTTC,CASSQVGGSGSYEQYF